Listed below are T cell receptor beta chains from one sample, sequenced in a study of control samples from healthy donors and cancer patients. Here immunoSEQ multiplex PCR was the method, and the copy in TCRdb shows in-frame clones only, minus some. Altogether some 89,000 clones are present, about 89% being singletons, with the ten largest covering more than 20%. Sequencing input: blood. These receptors were taken from a man aged 30-40 years in good health. Both conserved end residues are part of each CDR3. Each record gives: V gene, D gene, J gene, clone size, CDR3 DNA, CDR3 protein. D genes are given only for firm matches. Clone sizes are given selectively: once, few, many, or a class where the clone is expanded.

v_call: TRBV5-4
d_call: .
j_call: TRBJ1-2
clone_size: few
cdr3_nt: TGTGCCAGCAGCTTGACGGCGAACTATGGCTACACCTTC
cdr3_aa: CASSLTANYGYTF

v_call: TRBV2
d_call: .
j_call: TRBJ2-2
clone_size: .
cdr3_nt: TGTGCCACCCAGAGTTCGGGGTCGAACACCGGGGAGCTGTTTTTT
cdr3_aa: CATQSSGSNTGELFF

v_call: TRBV7-9
d_call: .
j_call: TRBJ1-2
clone_size: once
cdr3_nt: TGTGCCAGCAGCTTAGATCGGCAGGGGCTTGGCGGCTACACCTTC
cdr3_aa: CASSLDRQGLGGYTF

v_call: TRBV28
d_call: .
j_call: TRBJ2-7
clone_size: .
cdr3_nt: TGTGCCAGCAGTTTAGCCAGGGAGCAGTACTTC
cdr3_aa: CASSLAREQYF

v_call: TRBV6-1
d_call: .
j_call: TRBJ2-7
clone_size: .
cdr3_nt: TGTGCCAGCAGTGAGTTCTGGCCGGGGGCAAGCGACGAGCAGTACTTC
cdr3_aa: CASSEFWPGASDEQYF

v_call: TRBV15
d_call: TRBD2
j_call: TRBJ2-6
clone_size: .
cdr3_nt: TGTGCCACCAGCAGAGATCTTGGGGGGGGAGGCAGGTTGAACTCTGGGGCCAACGTCCTGACTTTC
cdr3_aa: CATSRDLGGGGRLNSGANVLTF

v_call: TRBV6-5
d_call: .
j_call: TRBJ1-1
clone_size: .
cdr3_nt: TGTGCCAGCACCCTCCCCGGCGGGGTCACTGAAGCTTTCTTT
cdr3_aa: CASTLPGGVTEAFF

v_call: TRBV30
d_call: .
j_call: TRBJ1-6
clone_size: .
cdr3_nt: TGTGCCTGGACTCACACCCGATCAGGAGGCGCCTATAATTCACCCCTCCACTTT
cdr3_aa: CAWTHTRSGGAYNSPLHF

v_call: TRBV24-1
d_call: .
j_call: TRBJ2-2
clone_size: .
cdr3_nt: TGTGCCACCAGTGATGCTCGACTTTCTAGCTGGCTTCCGAACACCGGGGAGCTGTTTTTT
cdr3_aa: CATSDARLSSWLPNTGELFF

v_call: TRBV11-2
d_call: .
j_call: TRBJ1-6
clone_size: .
cdr3_nt: TGTGCCAGCAGCTTCGACCGCCCAGCCCTCCACTTT
cdr3_aa: CASSFDRPALHF

v_call: TRBV2
d_call: TRBD1
j_call: TRBJ1-6
clone_size: .
cdr3_nt: TGTGCCAGCAGGGGGGACAGCCCTAATTCACCCCTCCACTTT
cdr3_aa: CASRGDSPNSPLHF

v_call: TRBV6-5
d_call: .
j_call: TRBJ2-2
clone_size: .
cdr3_nt: TGTGCCAGCACTCCGGGTTCAGCGGGCACCGGGGAGCTGTTTTTT
cdr3_aa: CASTPGSAGTGELFF

v_call: TRBV3-1/TRBV3-2
d_call: .
j_call: TRBJ1-6
clone_size: .
cdr3_nt: TGTGCCAGCAGCCAGGGCGAATCATATAATTCACCCCTCCACTTT
cdr3_aa: CASSQGESYNSPLHF

v_call: TRBV2
d_call: .
j_call: TRBJ2-3
clone_size: .
cdr3_nt: TGTGCCAGCAGTGACTTCCGGGACCCACGAATCACAGATACGCAGTATTTT
cdr3_aa: CASSDFRDPRITDTQYF

v_call: TRBV7-2
d_call: TRBD1
j_call: TRBJ1-2
clone_size: medium-sized
cdr3_nt: TGTGCCAGCAGCTCGGGACAGGGGGAGGGTGGCTACACCTTC
cdr3_aa: CASSSGQGEGGYTF

v_call: TRBV4-2
d_call: .
j_call: TRBJ1-1
clone_size: once
cdr3_nt: TGTGCCAGCAGCCAAGATGCGGCAGGGAGGTTGACTGAAGCTTTCTTT
cdr3_aa: CASSQDAAGRLTEAFF

v_call: TRBV27
d_call: TRBD2
j_call: TRBJ2-3
clone_size: .
cdr3_nt: TGTGCCAGCAGTCCCTCTAGCGGTGCCACAGATACGCAGTATTTT
cdr3_aa: CASSPSSGATDTQYF

v_call: TRBV7-9
d_call: .
j_call: TRBJ2-3
clone_size: few
cdr3_nt: TGTGCCAGCAGCTCCCCCGAGGCCCCGGGGCGTCCGCAGTATTTT
cdr3_aa: CASSSPEAPGRPQYF